One and the same sample provided the 14 T cell receptor beta chains below, sequenced in a study of CD8 T cells in ankylosing spondylitis. TCRdb called the 5' RACE reads again in MiXCR, with one record for every CDR3 protein. The table includes tens of thousands of distinct CDR3 sequences, about 5.7% detected once. The sample comprised blood, either unsorted or a sorted T cell fraction (not recorded which). The receptors originated from a male donor with ankylosing spondylitis or in good health (not recorded which).

This clonotype was seen a handful of times. The chain recombines TRBV9 with TRBJ2-5; TRBD2 is a possible D gene (6 bases). Germline V lookup: CDR1 SGDLS, CDR2 YYNGEE. V lost 2 bases, J lost 7 bases, and 12 bases lay in between. CDR3 size: 13 residues. CDR3 loop: CASSVTSGVTQYF. CDR3 in DNA: TGTGCCAGCAGCGTGACTAGTGGGGTGACCCAGTACTTC.

This clonotype was seen many times. The rearrangement links TRBV7-8 to TRBJ2-1; D gene uncertain. The CDR3 sequence is 14 residues long. The germline CDR1 and CDR2 sequences are SGHVS and FQNEAQ. Trimming left V 5 bases short and J 5 bases short, with 13 bases between. The CDR3 DNA is TGTGCCAGCAGCCTCCGAAGGGTTGACAATGAGCAGTTCTTC. Residues: CASSLRRVDNEQFF.

This clonotype was observed at least ten times. This chain uses TRBV29-1 with TRBJ2-1; D is unresolved. Germline CDR1 reads SQVTM; CDR2 reads ANQGSEA. The CDR3 contains 14 residues. V was clipped by 4 bases and J by 4 bases, with 14 bases between them. The CDR3 here is CSVVGLGRYNEQFF. The DNA of the CDR3 is TGCAGCGTTGTGGGTCTAGGGCGGTACAATGAGCAGTTCTTC.

The table lists this clonotype with many counts. The chain is built from TRBV10-3 and TRBJ2-7; possible D gene TRBD1, 6 bases. CDR3 length equals 14 residues. The germline V gene has CDR1 ENHRY and CDR2 SYGVKD. The V end was cut by 6 bases, the J end by 3 bases, with 15 bases between. The CDR3 nucleotides are TGTGCCATCAGGCCTCTACAGGGAAACTACGAGCAGTACTTC. As protein: CAIRPLQGNYEQYF.

This clonotype showed up many times. The genes are TRBV4-2 and TRBJ2-2; D possibly corresponds to TRBD2 (6 bases). This CDR3 spans 17 amino acids. CDR1 and CDR2 (germline): LGHNA, YNFKEQ. V was shortened by 0 bases and J by 3 bases, with 14 bases between the two germline ends. CDR3 protein: CASSQDQGSGDTGELFF. In DNA form, the CDR3 reads TGTGCCAGCAGCCAAGATCAGGGTTCGGGGGACACCGGGGAGCTGTTTTTT.

This clonotype was found many times. The V and J genes are TRBV5-1 and TRBJ1-5, with TRBD1 matching over 7 bases. Germline CDR1 and CDR2: SGHRS and YFSETQ. Trimming removed 6 bases from V and 6 bases from J; junction bases left unmatched: 12. The CDR3 extends over 15 amino acids. The DNA of the CDR3 is TGCGCCAGCACCGAGATCAGGGGGTCGGGTCAGCCCCAGCATTTT. Translated: CASTEIRGSGQPQHF.

This clonotype was detected many times. The chain combines TRBV7-2 with TRBJ1-5; no clear D. The CDR3 contains 15 residues. Per the germline V gene, CDR1 is SGHTA and CDR2 is FQGNSA. V lost 5 bases, J lost 3 bases, and 14 bases lay in between. CDR3: CASSVGERDNQPQHF. Here the CDR3 DNA reads TGTGCCAGCAGCGTTGGTGAAAGGGACAATCAGCCCCAGCATTTT.

This clonotype was counted at least ten times. V is TRBV6-1 and J is TRBJ1-2; 7 nucleotides agree with TRBD1. CDR1 and CDR2 from the germline V gene are MNHNS and SASEGT. The CDR3 runs 14 residues. V trimming: 5 bases; J trimming: 7 bases; junction bases outside the gene matches: 10. CDR3 sequence: CASSQRTGSTGYTF. The DNA for the CDR3 is TGTGCCAGCAGTCAACGGACAGGTTCGACTGGCTACACCTTC.

This clonotype was counted at least ten times. J is TRBJ2-2 and V is TRBV20-1; D uncertain. The germline V gene has CDR1 DFQATT and CDR2 SNEGSKA (reference sequence). The CDR3 loop spans 14 amino acids. With 3 bases removed from V and 4 bases from J, the gap between germline ends came to 12 bases. The CDR3 spells CSASVRSGTGELFF. DNA of the CDR3: TGCAGTGCTAGCGTAAGGTCGGGCACCGGGGAGCTGTTTTTT.

This clonotype came up many times. This sequence joins TRBV3-1 and TRBJ2-7, with TRBD1 matching 9 bases. The junction had 10 bases not matched to a gene; V was cut back by 4 bases and J by 0 bases. The V gene's germline CDR1 is LGHDT and CDR2 YNNKEL (reference sequence). The CDR3 runs to 17 residues. CDR3 sequence (DNA): TGTGCCAGCAGCCCTCCAAGACAGGGGGGCGGCTCCTACGAGCAGTACTTC. This gives the protein CASSPPRQGGGSYEQYF.

This clonotype was recorded many times. The V gene is TRBV5-4, the J gene TRBJ2-1; TRBD1 aligns across 7 bases. J lost 8 bases, V lost 3 bases, and 14 bases had no gene match. CDR1 SGHNT and CDR2 YYREEE come from the germline V gene (reference sequence). CDR3 length equals 16 residues. CDR3 DNA: TGTGCCAGCAGCTCGCCGCCGGGACAGACCCTGGATGAGCAGTTCTTC. Its protein is CASSSPPGQTLDEQFF. Supplemented by reference TRBV5-4 and TRBJ2-1, the full variable domain reads ETGVTQSPTHLIKTRGQQVTLRCSSQSGHNTVSWYQQALGQGPQFIFQYYREEENGRGNFPPRFSGLQFPNYSSELNVNALELDDSALYLCASSSPPGQTLDEQFFGPGTRLTVL.

The table lists this clonotype with many counts. The rearrangement uses TRBV27 and TRBJ1-3; TRBD1 agrees at 9 bases. V gave up 3 bases and J gave up 1 base; unmatched junction bases: 1. The CDR3 consists of 15 residues. Germline CDR1 is MNHEY and CDR2 is SMNVEV (reference sequence). The CDR3 region has the DNA TGTGCCAGCAGTTTCGGGACAGGGTCTGGAAACACCATATATTTT. It encodes CASSFGTGSGNTIYF.

This clonotype was found many times. J is TRBJ2-1 and V is TRBV11-3; D may correspond to TRBD1 or TRBD2 (7 bases each). Germline V gene lookup returns CDR1 SGHNT and CDR2 YENEEA. The CDR3 runs 16 residues. Trimming shortened V by 1 base and J by 7 bases, and 17 bases separated the two germline ends. CDR3 sequence: CASSLGGGPGGNEQFF. CDR3 DNA sequence: TGTGCCAGCAGCTTAGGGGGGGGGCCAGGGGGTAATGAGCAGTTCTTC.

In this sample, this clonotype turned up many times. V is TRBV7-8 and J is TRBJ2-1, with 7 bases aligning to TRBD2. With V trimmed by 5 bases and J by 0 bases, 16 bases remained unmatched. The length of the CDR3 is 19 residues. Germline CDR1 reads SGHVS; CDR2 reads FQNEAQ. CDR3 sequence reads: CASSAEAGRISSSYNEQFF. CDR3 nucleotides: TGTGCCAGCAGCGCTGAAGCGGGGCGGATTTCCAGCTCCTACAATGAGCAGTTCTTC.